What follows is one TCR beta chain and its context. TCRdb's copy holds only in-frame clones and misses some; the assay was immunoSEQ multiplex PCR. The sample records 270,000 or so clones, under 95% being singletons. CDR3 length: 15 residues. Trimming shortened V by 4 bases and J by 3 bases, and 15 bases separated the two germline ends. CDR1 MGHRA and CDR2 YSYEKL come from the germline V gene. This sample is drawn from a study of blood T cell repertoires in COVID-19. This sequence joins TRBV4-1 and TRBJ1-2, with TRBD1 as a possible D gene (5 bases). The sequenced material came from PBMCs or T cells enriched from blood (not recorded which). This sequence was found in a man in his forties or fifties who had been exposed to COVID-19. The CDR3 bases are TGCGCCAGCAGCCGGGCGGGGGGGAACGACTATGGCTACACCTTC. Translating gives CASSRAGGNDYGYTF.